What follows are 32 T cell receptor beta chains derived from one specimen sequenced in a study of blood T cell repertoires in COVID-19 (dated by TCRdb to the early 2020s). Library generation was performed with the immunoSEQ multiplex PCR assay. Drawn from immuneACCESS, this table holds only the in-frame rearrangements with V and J called that TCRdb kept. Clones are partly lost; checked studies trace under half to an unresolved V gene and leave the rest unexplained. The sample table lists approximately 150,000 clones, roughly four fifths of them with a count of one. Jointly, the top ten make up 9.5% to 12% of the sample. Source material: peripheral blood. These receptors were collected from a man between 60 and 75 years old with active or convalescent COVID-19.

The rearrangement joins TRBV12-3 or TRBV12-4 to TRBJ2-7; 8 bases agree with TRBD2. The trim removed 5 bases at V and 7 bases at J, leaving 4 bases unmatched. This CDR3 has 12 residues. CDR3 protein: CASSPVAGEQYF. DNA of the CDR3: TGTGCCAGCAGTCCTGTAGCGGGGGAGCAGTACTTC.

This chain links TRBV11-2 with TRBJ1-3; D is uncertain. Germline V gene data show CDR1 as SGHAT and CDR2 as FQNNGV. V was shortened by 1 base and J by 4 bases, with 8 bases between the two germline ends. The CDR3 runs 14 residues. The CDR3 spells CASSLGGSGNTIYF. The CDR3 nucleotides read TGTGCCAGCAGCTTAGGAGGATCCGGAAACACCATATATTTT.

CDR3 nucleotide sequence: TGTGCCAGCAGCCAAGTCCCAGGCTCTGAAGCTTTCTTT. The encoded protein is CASSQVPGSEAFF. V and J are TRBV14 and TRBJ1-1; the D is unclear. V lost 1 base, J lost 6 bases, and 9 bases lay in between. The germline CDR1 and CDR2 sequences are SGHDN and FVKESK. The CDR3 loop spans 13 amino acids. The whole variable domain, remainder taken from reference TRBV14 and TRBJ1-1, is EAGVTQFPSHSVIEKGQTVTLRCDPISGHDNLYWYRRVMGKEIKFLLHFVKESKQDESGMPNNRFLAERTGGTYSTLKVQPAELEDSGVYFCASSQVPGSEAFFGQGTRLTVV.

This rearrangement joins TRBV2 to TRBJ1-5, with D unclear. Germline CDR1 is SNHLY and CDR2 is FYNNEI. CDR3 length: 13 amino acids. The germline V and J ends were trimmed by 5 bases and 0 bases, with 5 bases remaining between them. This CDR3 is CASSSYSNQPQHF. CDR3 DNA: TGTGCCAGCAGTTCTTATAGCAATCAGCCCCAGCATTTT.

This chain links TRBV5-1 with TRBJ2-1; 8 positions match TRBD1. Germline V gene lookup returns CDR1 SGHRS and CDR2 YFSETQ. V lost 0 bases and J lost 4; bases outside the gene matches: 12. The CDR3 consists of 18 residues. DNA of the CDR3: TGCGCCAGCAGCTTGGTGAGAAGGAAACAGGGGGGATACAATGAGCAGTTCTTC. Translation: CASSLVRRKQGGYNEQFF.

This rearrangement joins TRBV6-6 to TRBJ2-3, with 9 bases identical to TRBD2. V lost 1 base to trimming and J lost 2 bases; unmatched junction nucleotides: 4. The CDR3 is 16 residues long. From germline, CDR1 is MNHNY and CDR2 SVGAGI (reference sequence). In DNA, the CDR3 is TGTGCCAGCAGTTACTATAGCGGGGGCTTCACAGATACGCAGTATTTT. Its protein product is CASSYYSGGFTDTQYF.

The chain employs TRBV3-1 (or the pseudogene TRBV3-2) and TRBJ1-2; weak D call: TRBD1 (5 bases). The CDR3 runs 12 residues. The germline gives CDR1 LGHDT, CDR2 YNNKEL (reference sequence). Trimming took off 5 bases at V and 3 bases at J, with 7 bases between the two ends. CDR3 amino acids: CASSVGDYGYTF. The DNA for the CDR3 is TGTGCCAGCAGCGTAGGGGACTATGGCTACACCTTC.

This clone was seen a single time. This chain links TRBV27 with TRBJ1-2; 9 bases line up with TRBD1. The V segment lost 0 bases and the J segment 8 bases; nucleotides outside the gene matches: 4. CDR3 length: 14 residues. Germline-derived CDR1 and CDR2 are MNHEY and SMNVEV (reference sequence). As DNA, the CDR3 is TGTGCCAGCAGTTTATCAGGGACAGGGTTCGGCTACACCTTC. It translates to CASSLSGTGFGYTF.

This chain joins TRBV10-3 and TRBJ1-1; 8 nucleotides agree with TRBD1. In germline, CDR1 is ENHRY, CDR2 SYGVKD. This CDR3 is built from 14 residues. The V and J ends lost 11 bases and 4 bases, in that order; junction bases with no gene match: 12. CDR3 nucleotides: TGTGCCGTCAACCCAGGACAGGGAGGCACTGAAGCTTTCTTT. It specifies CAVNPGQGGTEAFF.

This rearrangement joins TRBV27 to TRBJ1-6; D call uncertain. In germline, CDR1 is MNHEY, CDR2 SMNVEV (reference sequence). This CDR3 has 14 residues. V shed 7 bases and J shed 5 bases, with 12 bases lying between them. The DNA of the CDR3 is TGTGCCAGCAAATACGGCCGGGATAATTCACCCCTCCACTTT. This codes for CASKYGRDNSPLHF.

The J gene is TRBJ2-7, the V gene TRBV6-5; 7 bases are a match to TRBD2. The length of the CDR3 is 14 residues. Germline CDR1 reads MNHEY; CDR2 reads SVGAGI. The V gene end was trimmed by 6 bases and the J gene end by 0 bases; junction bases not matched to a gene: 5. The CDR3 protein is CASRGEGHSYEQYF. CDR3 coding DNA: TGTGCCAGCAGGGGGGAGGGCCACTCCTACGAGCAGTACTTC.

J is TRBJ2-7 and V is TRBV29-1, with 9 positions matching TRBD1. The CDR3 is 12 residues long. V gave up 7 bases and J gave up 2 bases; unmatched junction bases: 3. Germline assignment: CDR1 SQVTM and CDR2 ANQGSEA. The CDR3 nucleotides read TGCAGCGCGCGGGACAGGGCCTACGAGCAGTACTTC. It specifies CSARDRAYEQYF.

V gene TRBV21-1 combines with J gene TRBJ1-5; the D call of TRBD1 is as the table states it, not checked on the DNA. TRBV21-1 is annotated as a pseudogene. CDR3 length: 16 amino acids. DNA for the CDR3: TGTGCCAGCACCCCCCTGGGACAGGGGATCAATCAGCCCCAGCATTTT. It codes for CASTPLGQGINQPQHF.

V gene TRBV28 combines with J gene TRBJ2-7, with 7 nucleotides matching TRBD2. Trimming at V came to 5 bases and at J to 7 bases, leaving 11 bases not matched to a gene. CDR1 and CDR2 (germline): MDHEN, SYDVKM. The CDR3 is 14 amino acids. CDR3 residues: CASSLEGGPGEQYF. The CDR3 nucleotides read TGTGCCAGCAGTCTCGAGGGAGGGCCCGGTGAGCAGTACTTC.

This clone showed up just a few times. This rearrangement joins TRBV3-1 (or the pseudogene TRBV3-2) to TRBJ2-7; D not resolved. CDR3 length: 14 residues. The V end lost 1 base, the J end lost 0 bases, and 7 bases lay between the germline ends. Germline assignment: CDR1 LGHDT and CDR2 YNNKEL (reference sequence). CDR3 residues: CASSQGSRSYEQYF. CDR3 nucleotide sequence: TGTGCCAGCAGCCAAGGTTCCCGCTCCTACGAGCAGTACTTC.

V is TRBV10-1 and J is TRBJ1-3; D perhaps matches TRBD1 (6 bases). Looked up from germline, CDR1 is WNHNN and CDR2 is SYGVQD (reference sequence). The ends were cut back, 7 bases at V and 1 base at J, with 20 bases in the middle. This CDR3 spans 17 amino acids. CDR3 in DNA: TGCGCCAGCAATTTTTTAGGACAGCCTATTTCTGGAAACACCATATATTTT. It codes for CASNFLGQPISGNTIYF.

This chain links TRBV11-2 with TRBJ2-2, with a possible D match to TRBD1 (5 bases). In germline, CDR1 is SGHAT, CDR2 FQNNGV. Trimming took 4 bases from V and 6 from J, leaving 18 bases between them. The CDR3 contains 16 residues. CDR3 in DNA: TGTGCCAGCAGCTCCGCCGTCGCAGGGCCCCCCGGGGAGCTGTTTTTT. This codes for CASSSAVAGPPGELFF.

The chain employs TRBV5-1 and TRBJ2-7; TRBD1 aligns across 10 bases. V lost 1 base to trimming and J lost 5 bases; unmatched junction nucleotides: 9. This CDR3 has 16 residues. In germline, CDR1 is SGHRS, CDR2 YFSETQ. The CDR3 reads CASSLTRQGARNEQYF. CDR3 in DNA: TGCGCCAGCAGCTTGACGAGACAGGGGGCGCGGAACGAGCAGTACTTC.

The rearrangement uses TRBV28 and TRBJ1-2; 9 bases line up with TRBD1. The CDR3 loop spans 14 amino acids. With 8 bases clipped from V and 8 bases from J, the junction kept 12 bases outside the gene matches. Germline CDR1 is MDHEN and CDR2 is SYDVKM. The CDR3 sequence is CASDGRDRDIGYTF. The CDR3 nucleotides read TGTGCCAGCGACGGCCGGGACAGGGACATCGGCTACACCTTC.

The DNA of the CDR3 is TGTGCCAGCTCACCATATGGGACTAGCGGGAGGTCGATAGGAGGCACAGATACGCAGTATTTT. This gives the protein CASSPYGTSGRSIGGTDTQYF. The chain recombines TRBV18 with TRBJ2-3; 15 nucleotides line up with TRBD2. Germline-derived CDR1 and CDR2 are KGHSH and LQKENI. This CDR3 region has 21 residues. The V segment lost 2 bases and the J segment 1 base; nucleotides outside the gene matches: 13.

The chain links TRBV6-5 to TRBJ2-7, with TRBD1 matching over 10 bases. Germline CDR1 and CDR2: MNHEY and SVGAGI. The junction had 4 bases not matched to a gene; V was cut back by 7 bases and J by 4 bases. This CDR3 has 13 amino acids. In DNA, the CDR3 is TGTGCCAGCACCAAGGACAGGGGGTACGAGCAGTACTTC. Amino acids: CASTKDRGYEQYF.

V is TRBV6-5 and J is TRBJ2-3, with 10 bases identical to TRBD1. Germline lookup yields CDR1 MNHEY and CDR2 SVGAGI. This CDR3 is 13 amino acids long. V was clipped by 7 bases and J by 7 bases; unmatched bases: 5. CDR3 region: CASMTGGGHTQYF. The CDR3 nucleotides read TGTGCCAGCATGACAGGGGGCGGTCATACGCAGTATTTT.

V gene TRBV6-5 combines with J gene TRBJ2-2; 8 bases are shared with TRBD1. V lost 8 bases, J lost 2 bases, and 4 bases stayed unmatched. CDR1 is MNHEY, CDR2 SVGAGI, per germline. The CDR3 loop spans 14 amino acids. CDR3 nucleotides: TGTGCCAGCGACAGGGGCATCAACACCGGGGAGCTGTTTTTT. Translating it yields CASDRGINTGELFF.

A word on this clone: A single base separates this from a much larger clone, so it may be a read error. This same CDR3 is encoded by further DNA sequences in the sample. The V call is TRBV19, the J call TRBJ2-7; possibly TRBD2 for D (6 bases). The V gene lost 4 bases and the J gene lost 0 bases, with 7 bases spanning the gap. Germline lookup yields CDR1 LNHDA and CDR2 SQIVND (reference sequence). This CDR3 is 13 amino acids long. CDR3 amino acids: CASSTGVSYEQYF. The CDR3 DNA sequence: TGTGCCAGTAGTACGGGGGTCTCCTACGAGCAGTACTTC.

The chain recombines TRBV5-1 with TRBJ2-2; 7 nucleotides agree with TRBD1. V was pared by 8 bases and J by 1 base, with 5 bases of the junction left unmatched. Germline lookup yields CDR1 SGHRS and CDR2 YFSETQ. This CDR3 has 14 residues. CDR3 residues: CASETGQNTGELFF. CDR3 sequence (DNA): TGCGCCAGTGAGACAGGGCAGAACACCGGGGAGCTGTTTTTT. Drawing the rest from reference TRBV5-1 and TRBJ2-2, the complete variable domain is KAGVTQTPRYLIKTRGQQVTLSCSPISGHRSVSWYQQTPGQGLQFLFEYFSETQRNKGNFPGRFSGRQFSNSRSEMNVSTLELGDSALYLCASETGQNTGELFFGEGSRLTVL.

The V gene is TRBV7-6, the J gene TRBJ2-2; tentative D call: TRBD1 (6 bases). CDR3 size: 15 residues. V dropped 5 bases and J dropped 1 base, with 11 bases sitting between them. Germline loops: CDR1 SGHVS, CDR2 FNYEAQ. The CDR3 region is CASSLRGQNTGELFF. CDR3 DNA: TGTGCCAGCAGCCTACGGGGACAGAACACCGGGGAGCTGTTTTTT.

The chain is built from TRBV19 and TRBJ2-1; 8 bases align to TRBD1. Losses at the gene ends were 5 bases for V and 8 bases for J; bases not matched to a gene: 8. CDR3 size: 14 residues. Germline values: CDR1 LNHDA, CDR2 SQIVND (reference sequence). This CDR3 is CASSDRTGWHEQFF. The CDR3, as DNA: TGTGCCAGTAGTGACAGGACAGGGTGGCATGAGCAGTTCTTC. Combining the CDR3 with reference TRBV19 and TRBJ2-1 gives the whole variable domain DGGITQSPKYLFRKEGQNVTLSCEQNLNHDAMYWYRQDPGQGLRLIYYSQIVNDFQKGDIAEGYSVSREKKESFPLTVTSAQKNPTAFYLCASSDRTGWHEQFFGPGTRLTVL.

This clone was seen just once. The chain recombines TRBV18 with TRBJ1-1; tentative D call: TRBD1 (6 bases). Between the trimmed V and J ends, which lost 4 bases and 1 base, there was a span of 16 bases. This CDR3 spans 16 amino acids. In germline, CDR1 is KGHSH, CDR2 LQKENI. CDR3 in DNA: TGTGCCAGCTCACTAAAGTATCAACAGGGGAACACTGAAGCTTTCTTT. Residues: CASSLKYQQGNTEAFF.

As for this clone: One end of the junction is discordant with germline, which a read error may explain. This chain links TRBV18 with TRBJ1-6; D uncertain. The CDR3 covers 15 residues. Germline V CDR1 and CDR2: KGHSH, LQKENI. The chain's CDR3 is CASSPPSLANSPLHF. The CDR3 region has the DNA TGTGCCAGCTCACCACCATCCCTAGCGAATTCGCCCCTCCACTTT.

This clone has a handful of counts. This rearrangement joins TRBV5-1 to TRBJ1-2; 8 bases are a match to TRBD1. The CDR3 has 17 residues. V trimming: 1 base; J trimming: 4 bases; junction bases outside the gene matches: 12. CDR1 is SGHRS, CDR2 YFSETQ, per germline. The CDR3 DNA reads TGCGCCAGCAGCTTGAGGCCAGGGGGCGCCACTGGCTATGGCTACACCTTC. Translation gives CASSLRPGGATGYGYTF.

The chain is built from TRBV11-3 and TRBJ2-7; D perhaps matches TRBD2 (6 bases). CDR1 and CDR2 from the germline V gene are SGHNT and YENEEA. There are 9 residues in the CDR3. The V end lost 8 bases, the J end lost 7 bases, and 6 bases lay between the germline ends. The CDR3 coding sequence is TGTGCCAGCCGGGGGGAGCAGTACTTC. It encodes CASRGEQYF.

This chain connects TRBV18 to TRBJ2-7; tentative D call: TRBD1 (5 bases). Deletions cut 3 bases from V and 3 bases from J, with 9 bases between. Germline V gene sequence: CDR1 KGHSH, CDR2 LQKENI. There are 13 residues in the CDR3. The CDR3 loop reads CASSPGRDYEQYF. The CDR3 region has the DNA TGTGCCAGCTCACCTGGCAGGGACTACGAGCAGTACTTC.